Detailed here is one TCR beta chain. This sample was taken from a study of immune cell composition in non-small cell lung cancer. Normal lung was sampled as far from the tumour as possible, at least 3 cm. Assay used: immunoSEQ multiplex PCR; TCRdb lists only in-frame clones, some missing. The data hold roughly 3,000 clones, with approximately 78% observed a single time. Per the germline V gene, CDR1 is SGHAT and CDR2 is FQNNGV. Trimming cost V 0 bases and J 5 bases, with 10 bases left between them. The CDR3 consists of 15 residues. The sequencing sample was made of non-adjacent lung tissue. The chain is built from TRBV11-2 and TRBJ1-4, with D unresolved. The receptor comes from a human donor with non-small cell lung cancer. The donor label of this sample is uncertain. The CDR3 DNA sequence: TGTGCCAGCAGCTTAGATAACAGACAAAATGAAAAACTGTTTTTT. Its protein product is CASSLDNRQNEKLFF.